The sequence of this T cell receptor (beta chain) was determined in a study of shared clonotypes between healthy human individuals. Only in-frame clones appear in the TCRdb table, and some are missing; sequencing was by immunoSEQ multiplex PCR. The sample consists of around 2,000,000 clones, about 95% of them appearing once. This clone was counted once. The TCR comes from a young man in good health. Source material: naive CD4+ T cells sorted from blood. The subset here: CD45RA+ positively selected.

CDR3 sequence reads: CASSRDSGSGELFF. CDR3 coding DNA: TGTGCCAGCAGTCGGGACTCCGGTTCCGGGGAGCTGTTTTTT. The chain carries TRBV2 and TRBJ2-2; D possibly corresponds to TRBD2 (6 bases). Germline assignment: CDR1 SNHLY and CDR2 FYNNEI. Trimming removed 5 bases from V and 6 bases from J, with 13 bases in between. There are 14 residues in the CDR3.